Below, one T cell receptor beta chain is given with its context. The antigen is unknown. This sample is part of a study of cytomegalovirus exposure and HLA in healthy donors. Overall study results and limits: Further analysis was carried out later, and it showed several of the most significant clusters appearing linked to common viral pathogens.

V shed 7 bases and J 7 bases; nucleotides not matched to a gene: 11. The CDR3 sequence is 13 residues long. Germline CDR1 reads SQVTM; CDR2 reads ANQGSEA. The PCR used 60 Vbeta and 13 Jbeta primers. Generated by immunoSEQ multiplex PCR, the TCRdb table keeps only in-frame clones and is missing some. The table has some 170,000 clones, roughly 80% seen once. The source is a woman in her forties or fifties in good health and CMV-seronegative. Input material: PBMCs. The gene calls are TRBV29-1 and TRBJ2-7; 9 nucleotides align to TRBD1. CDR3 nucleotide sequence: TGCAGCGCTGTGGCTAACAGGGGGCGTGAGCAGTACTTC. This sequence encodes CSAVANRGREQYF.